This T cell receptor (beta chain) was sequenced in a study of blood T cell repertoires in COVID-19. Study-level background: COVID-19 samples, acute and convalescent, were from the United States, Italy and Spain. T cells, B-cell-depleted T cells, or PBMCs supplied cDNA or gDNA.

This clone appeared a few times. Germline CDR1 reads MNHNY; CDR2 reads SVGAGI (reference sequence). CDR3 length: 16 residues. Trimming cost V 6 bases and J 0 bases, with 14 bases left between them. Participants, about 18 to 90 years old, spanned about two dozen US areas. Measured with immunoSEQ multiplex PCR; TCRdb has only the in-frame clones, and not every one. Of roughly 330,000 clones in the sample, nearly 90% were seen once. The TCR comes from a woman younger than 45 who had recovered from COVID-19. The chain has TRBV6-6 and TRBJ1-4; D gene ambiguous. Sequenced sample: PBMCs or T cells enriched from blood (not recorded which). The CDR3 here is CASSRSGSTTNEKLFF. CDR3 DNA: TGTGCCAGCAGCCGATCCGGGTCCACAACTAATGAAAAACTGTTTTTT.